This record concerns one T cell receptor (beta chain) sequence. The sample comes from a study of blood T cell repertoires in COVID-19. As for the study in general: Acute and convalescent COVID-19 samples came from the United States, Italy and Spain.

Some clones are missing from TCRdb's copy, which holds only in-frame ones; the method was immunoSEQ multiplex PCR. This table holds a few hundred thousand clones, over 85% found once. Cohort 3 donors counted as recovered after two negative PCRs, clearance, or resolved symptoms. Sequencing was done on a sample of PBMCs or T cells enriched from blood (not recorded which). The TCR was taken from a woman aged 60 to 75 who had recovered from COVID-19.

DNA of the CDR3: TGTGCCTGGAGTGTAATAGTAGCCAGGGCCAATGGCTACACCTTC. Translation gives CAWSVIVARANGYTF. This rearrangement joins TRBV30 to TRBJ1-2; tentative D call: TRBD1 (5 bases). The germline V and J ends were trimmed by 0 bases and 6 bases, with 17 bases remaining between them. Germline V gives CDR1 GTSNPN, CDR2 SVGIG (reference sequence). The CDR3 spans 15 residues.